This T cell receptor beta chain stems from a study of identical twins. Trimming left V 5 bases short and J 6 bases short, with 8 bases between. The CDR3 sequence is 12 residues long. After template switching added a universal primer site, the resulting cDNA carried unique molecular identifiers. In TCRdb, the 5' RACE reads were re-called with MiXCR into one record per CDR3 protein. The table lists 1.5 million or so distinct CDR3 sequences, less than 40% of them singletons. Regarding this clonotype: Its antigen is as yet unknown.

Study results and caveats: These conclusions were based on statistical analysis (cross-sectional, not following the same donors). Out-of-frame beta sequences exhibited a weaker degree of excess twin sharing.

The clonotype was recovered from a newborn girl in good health. The sequenced sample consisted of cord blood. The J gene is TRBJ2-1, the V gene TRBV12-3 or TRBV12-4; D gene uncertain. CDR3 DNA sequence: TGTGCCAGCAGTGGAAGGACCAATGAGCAGTTCTTC. Amino acids: CASSGRTNEQFF.